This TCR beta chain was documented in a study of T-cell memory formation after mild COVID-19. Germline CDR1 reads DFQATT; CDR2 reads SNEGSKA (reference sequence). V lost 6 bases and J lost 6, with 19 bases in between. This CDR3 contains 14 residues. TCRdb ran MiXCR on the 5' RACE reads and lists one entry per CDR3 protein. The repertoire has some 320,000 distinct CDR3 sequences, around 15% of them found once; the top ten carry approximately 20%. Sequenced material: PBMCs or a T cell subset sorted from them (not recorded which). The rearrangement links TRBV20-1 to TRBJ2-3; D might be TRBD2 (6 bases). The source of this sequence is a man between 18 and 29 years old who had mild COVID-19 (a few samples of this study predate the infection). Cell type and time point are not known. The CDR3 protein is CSARWGVTGDTQYF. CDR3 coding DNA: TGCAGTGCCCGGTGGGGGGTCACTGGGGATACGCAGTATTTT.